Below, 13 T cell receptor beta chains from the same sample are listed, as sequenced in a study of T cells in women clearing cervical HPV infection (dated by TCRdb to between 2018 and 2020). The method behind the library was the immunoSEQ multiplex PCR assay. Entries here come from immuneACCESS through TCRdb and include only in-frame sequences with V and J called. Some clones fail to appear in such tables; in the studies checked, an unresolved V gene covers under half of the shortfall, and the cause of the remainder is unknown. The table for this sample records about 40,000 clones. The ten largest clones capture about 5% of the sample. Sequencing input: blood buffy coat. These receptors originate from a woman between 18 and 70 years old with a cervical HPV16 infection that either progressed to CIN3+ or cleared (not recorded which).

On this clone: The read terminates 3 residues ahead of where the CDR3 ends, so the germline J gene completes it. The chain combines TRBV5-1 with TRBJ2-5, with 7 nucleotides matching TRBD2. Unmatched junction bases numbered 3, after V lost 3 bases and J lost 1 base. The CDR3 runs 14 residues. Germline V CDR1 and CDR2: SGHRS, YFSETQ. The part of the CDR3 DNA that was read is TGCGCCAGCAGCTCGTGGGGGGGCCAAGAGACC. Residues: CASSSWGGQET. Given in full, the CDR3 is CASSSWGGQETQYF. Full variable domain (rest looked up from reference TRBV5-1 and TRBJ2-5): KAGVTQTPRYLIKTRGQQVTLSCSPISGHRSVSWYQQTPGQGLQFLFEYFSETQRNKGNFPGRFSGRQFSNSRSEMNVSTLELGDSALYLCASSSWGGQETQYFGPGTRLLVL.

With regard to this clone: Coverage ceases 3 residues before the CDR3 finishes, and the germline J gene fills in the end. This chain uses TRBV5-6 with TRBJ1-1; possibly TRBD1 for D (5 bases). CDR3 size: 14 residues. V was clipped by 3 bases and J by 0 bases, with 9 bases between them. From germline, CDR1 is SGHDT and CDR2 YYEEEE. CDR3 DNA (partial): TGTGCCAGCAGCTCTACAGGAGTGAACACTGAA. This encodes CASSSTGVNTE. The entire CDR3 reads CASSSTGVNTEAFF.

CDR3 protein: CAAGAPLSGEQYF. The sequenced CDR3 bases are TGTGCCGCAGGGGCCCCGTTATCGGGCGAG. The chain combines TRBV11-2 with TRBJ2-7; the D gene is possibly TRBD1 (6 bases). The read stops 3 residues short of the end of the CDR3; the missing end is completed from the germline J gene. Trimming took 11 bases from V and 6 from J, leaving 20 bases between them. CDR3 length: 13 amino acids. Germline V lookup: CDR1 SGHAT, CDR2 FQNNGV.

Details on this clone: The read comes to an end 3 residues before the CDR3 does, leaving the germline J gene to fill in the end. The rearrangement links TRBV2 to TRBJ2-5, with a tentative D call TRBD1 (6 bases). CDR1 and CDR2 from the germline V gene are SNHLY and FYNNEI. Trimming took 4 bases from V and 2 from J, leaving 14 bases between them. The CDR3 spans 15 residues. The CDR3 bases that were read are TGTGCCAGCAGTGGGCCCTTGACAGGACAAGAGACC. This codes for CASSGPLTGQET. The whole CDR3 sequence is CASSGPLTGQETQYF.

CDR3 DNA (partial): TGTGCCAGCAGCTTTCCCGGTCCGGGGGTTACTGAA. Residues: CASSFPGPGVTE. The whole CDR3 region reads CASSFPGPGVTEAFF. The rearrangement uses TRBV5-4 and TRBJ1-1, with D perhaps TRBD1 (5 bases). The read ends 3 residues early relative to the CDR3; the germline J gene fills the gap. This CDR3 contains 15 residues. Trimming took 2 bases from V and 5 from J, leaving 16 bases between them. Germline CDR1 is SGHNT and CDR2 is YYREEE (reference sequence).

Remarks on this clone: From the germline J gene comes the end of the CDR3, since the read stops 3 residues before it. The chain recombines TRBV11-3 with TRBJ1-5; D is unclear. This CDR3 contains 13 residues. V lost 0 bases and J 6 bases, leaving 6 bases between the germline ends. Germline V gene lookup returns CDR1 SGHNT and CDR2 YENEEA. CDR3 sequence reads: CASSLDRVQPQHF. CDR3 bases read: TGTGCCAGCAGCTTAGATCGGGTTCAGCCC. Full variable domain (missing parts from reference TRBV11-3 and TRBJ1-5): EAGVVQSPRYKIIEKKQPVAFWCNPISGHNTLYWYLQNLGQGPELLIRYENEEAVDDSQLPKDRFSAERLKGVDSTLKIQPAELGDSAVYLCASSLDRVQPQHFGDGTRLSIL.

With respect to this clone: Coverage ceases 3 residues before the CDR3 finishes, and the germline J gene fills in the end. The V and J genes are TRBV11-2 and TRBJ2-5; D remains unclear. The CDR3 spans 13 residues. Germline V CDR1 and CDR2: SGHAT, FQNNGV. The germline V and J ends were trimmed by 2 bases and 2 bases, with 6 bases remaining between them. CDR3 DNA, as far as it was read: TGTGCCAGCAGCTTAACACAGCAAGAGACC. Amino acids: CASSLTQQET. The full CDR3 is CASSLTQQETQYF.

Remarks on this clone: The read finishes 3 residues shy of the CDR3 end, and the germline J gene is used to complete it. J is TRBJ2-2 and V is TRBV7-2; D not resolved. Trimming left V 0 bases short and J 4 bases short, with 6 bases between. Germline V gene lookup returns CDR1 SGHTA and CDR2 FQGNSA. The CDR3 is made up of 14 amino acids. The CDR3 here is CASSLALFTGELFF. The sequenced CDR3 bases are TGTGCCAGCAGCTTAGCGTTATTCACCGGGGAG. Complete variable domain (other parts from reference TRBV7-2 and TRBJ2-2): GAGVSQSPSNKVTEKGKDVELRCDPISGHTALYWYRQSLGQGLEFLIYFQGNSAPDKSGLPSDRFSAERTGGSVSTLTIQRTQQEDSAVYLCASSLALFTGELFFGEGSRLTVL.

A word on this clone: The read comes to an end 3 residues before the CDR3 does, leaving the germline J gene to fill in the end. This chain links TRBV5-1 with TRBJ1-2; no reliable D call. Germline CDR1 is SGHRS and CDR2 is YFSETQ. Deletions cut 0 bases from V and 6 bases from J, with 9 bases between. The length of the CDR3 is 13 residues. The CDR3 DNA, read in part, is TGCGCCAGCAGCTTGGAAGGGCGGGATGGC. This codes for CASSLEGRDG. The full CDR3 protein is CASSLEGRDGYTF. The entire variable domain, with the rest obtained from reference TRBV5-1 and TRBJ1-2, is as follows: KAGVTQTPRYLIKTRGQQVTLSCSPISGHRSVSWYQQTPGQGLQFLFEYFSETQRNKGNFPGRFSGRQFSNSRSEMNVSTLELGDSALYLCASSLEGRDGYTFGSGTRLTVV.

Notes on this clone: The read terminates 3 residues before the CDR3 end, so the remaining end is supplied by the germline J gene. The V gene is TRBV7-2, the J gene TRBJ1-2, with 11 bases fitting TRBD1. The CDR3 is 15 amino acids. V lost 5 bases and J lost 6; bases outside the gene matches: 8. CDR1 is SGHTA and CDR2 is FQGNSA in the germline V gene. Partial CDR3 DNA: TGTGCCAGCAGCCGCCCTAGGGACAGGGGGAATGGC. It is translated as CASSRPRDRGNG. The whole CDR3 is CASSRPRDRGNGYTF.

As regards this clone: The sequenced fragment ends 3 residues before the CDR3 boundary, so the rest is inferred from the germline J gene. The V call is TRBV28, the J call TRBJ2-7; the D gene is possibly TRBD2 (6 bases). The CDR3 sequence is 16 residues long. Germline values: CDR1 MDHEN, CDR2 SYDVKM. Trimming left V 5 bases short and J 2 bases short, with 19 bases between. The covered CDR3 bases are TGTGCCAGCAGTGACCCTAGGCGGGGTAACACCTACGAG. This gives the protein CASSDPRRGNTYE. The whole CDR3 protein is CASSDPRRGNTYEQYF.

A note on this clone: The read finishes 3 residues shy of the CDR3 end, and the germline J gene is used to complete it. The chain is built from TRBV6-2 or TRBV6-3 and TRBJ2-7; tentatively, D is TRBD2 (5 bases). There are 16 residues in the CDR3. CDR1 is MNHEY, CDR2 SVGEGT, per germline. Trimming took off 2 bases at V and 3 bases at J, with 17 bases between the two ends. Partial CDR3 DNA: TGTGCCAGCAGTTACCCCCTTATGAGGGTCGGCTACGAG. This codes for CASSYPLMRVGYE. The entire CDR3 reads CASSYPLMRVGYEQYF.

As concerns this clone: Read coverage stops 3 residues before the CDR3 terminus; the germline J gene supplies the remainder. The chain carries TRBV30 and TRBJ1-5; D is unresolved. This CDR3 is 16 amino acids long. Trimming left V 2 bases short and J 2 bases short, with 16 bases between. Looked up from germline, CDR1 is GTSNPN and CDR2 is SVGIG (reference sequence). CDR3 region: CAWSPIGGLGNQPQHF. The covered CDR3 bases are TGTGCCTGGAGTCCTATAGGAGGGTTGGGCAATCAGCCC.